The clone carrying this T cell receptor beta chain turned up a few times. The target antigen is unknown. The donors were part of the validation cohort of 120 or so subjects. That cohort was separate from the first cohort, which comprised 670 or so subjects. These data belong to a study of cytomegalovirus exposure and HLA in healthy donors. General study findings and limits: Researchers counted roughly 160 TCR beta chains as cytomegalovirus-associated. That first-cohort TCR clusters tended to co-occur in the approximately 110 validation repertoires was found in a later analysis. Many donors shared some public TCRs, even though most TCR sequences were rare.

Germline V CDR1 and CDR2: MNHNS, SASEGT. The CDR3 extends over 15 amino acids. V was cut by 2 bases and J by 2 bases, with 10 bases left in between. Sequencing was performed with immunoSEQ multiplex PCR; in TCRdb, only in-frame clones are kept and a portion is missing. The sample lists 98,000 or so clones, about 85% occurring once. The sequenced sample was PBMCs. The TCR sequence derives from a woman between 18 and 29 years old in good health and CMV-seronegative. The V gene is TRBV6-1, the J gene TRBJ1-5; D may be TRBD1 (6 bases). CDR3 amino acids: CASSERGAGNQPQHF. The CDR3 region has the DNA TGTGCCAGCAGTGAACGGGGGGCGGGCAATCAGCCCCAGCATTTT.